This T cell receptor (beta chain) is from a study of T cells in Graves' hyperthyroidism and ophthalmopathy. CDR1 and CDR2 from the germline V gene are MDHEN and SYDVKM. V trimming: 7 bases; J trimming: 0 bases; junction bases outside the gene matches: 5. This CDR3 has 15 amino acids. The table lists this clonotype with many counts. TCR beta CDR3 region amplification was performed from RNA transcripts. The HTBI primer set drove a first-round RT-PCR of the TCR CDR3. TCRdb ran MiXCR on the multiplex PCR reads and lists one entry per CDR3 protein. The table shows about 290,000 distinct CDR3 sequences, with roughly 13% occurring only once.

The chain is built from TRBV28 and TRBJ2-2; 7 bases match TRBD1. The clonotype comes from a woman aged 40 to 50 with Graves' hyperthyroidism. Sequenced: blood. The CDR3 loop reads CASTSGQTNTGELFF. CDR3 nucleotide sequence: TGTGCCAGCACCTCGGGACAGACGAACACCGGGGAGCTGTTTTTT.